Shown below are 14 T cell receptor beta chains from a single sample sequenced in a study of cytomegalovirus exposure and HLA in healthy donors. Researchers ran the PCR with 60 Vbeta and 13 Jbeta primers. Clones were read by immunoSEQ multiplex PCR, and TCRdb kept only the in-frame ones, dropping some. The data show around 160,000 clones, with around four fifths seen just once and 9% to 10% held by the top ten. Specimen: PBMCs. The receptors shown here come from a man between 18 and 29 years old in good health and CMV-seropositive.

DNA of the CDR3: TGTGCCAGCAGCGTAGAGCCCAGGGGGTCATCCTACGAGCAGTACTTC. This encodes CASSVEPRGSSYEQYF. This chain connects TRBV9 to TRBJ2-7; TRBD1 matches at 7 bases. Germline CDR1 reads SGDLS; CDR2 reads YYNGEE. J lost 1 base, V lost 0 bases, and 7 bases had no gene match. This CDR3 has 16 amino acids. The full variable domain, with the rest looked up from reference TRBV9 and TRBJ2-7, is DSGVTQTPKHLITATGQRVTLRCSPRSGDLSVYWYQQSLDQGLQFLIQYYNGEERAKGNILERFSAQQFPDLHSELNLSSLELGDSALYFCASSVEPRGSSYEQYFGPGTRLTVT.

The chain couples TRBV6-1 to TRBJ1-4; D uncertain. V lost 11 bases, J lost 8 bases, and 18 bases lay in between. Germline lookup yields CDR1 MNHNS and CDR2 SASEGT. CDR3 length: 13 amino acids. Here the CDR3 DNA reads TGTGCCTCTACCCCCAGGTTCATGGAAAAACTGTTTTTT. This gives the protein CASTPRFMEKLFF.

V is TRBV27 and J is TRBJ2-1; D remains ambiguous. The length of the CDR3 is 15 residues. Germline values: CDR1 MNHEY, CDR2 SMNVEV (reference sequence). V was cut by 2 bases and J by 0 bases, with 8 bases left in between. The CDR3 spells CASSLVPTSYNEQFF. CDR3 bases: TGTGCCAGCAGTTTAGTGCCTACCTCCTACAATGAGCAGTTCTTC.

Only one count was recorded for this clone. The V call is TRBV27, the J call TRBJ1-4, with 8 bases fitting TRBD1. In germline, CDR1 is MNHEY, CDR2 SMNVEV (reference sequence). The CDR3 covers 13 residues. With V trimmed by 8 bases and J by 8 bases, 7 bases remained unmatched. Here the CDR3 DNA reads TGTGCCAGCCAGGGGGCGCGGGACGAAAAACTGTTTTTT. Translation gives CASQGARDEKLFF.

The chain employs TRBV5-1 and TRBJ1-1; no clear D. The germline gives CDR1 SGHRS, CDR2 YFSETQ. The CDR3 totals 15 residues. Trimming removed 2 bases at V and 2 bases at J, with 13 bases between. The CDR3 nucleotides read TGCGCCAGCAGCTTCCCACGAGGGAACAACACTGAAGCTTTCTTT. Amino acid sequence: CASSFPRGNNTEAFF. Looking up the rest from reference TRBV5-1 and TRBJ1-1 gives the full variable domain: KAGVTQTPRYLIKTRGQQVTLSCSPISGHRSVSWYQQTPGQGLQFLFEYFSETQRNKGNFPGRFSGRQFSNSRSEMNVSTLELGDSALYLCASSFPRGNNTEAFFGQGTRLTVV.

The V gene is TRBV7-2, the J gene TRBJ1-2, with D unclear. This CDR3 is 15 amino acids long. From germline, CDR1 is SGHTA and CDR2 FQGNSA. Trimming stripped 1 base from V and 1 base from J, with 10 bases between. The CDR3 nucleotides are TGTGCCAGCAGCTTAGAGGCAGGAAATAACTATGGCTACACCTTC. It is translated as CASSLEAGNNYGYTF.

In this sample, this clone turned up once. The rearrangement uses TRBV12-5 and TRBJ1-1; D is unresolved. CDR3 length: 13 amino acids. The V end was cut by 1 base, the J end by 0 bases, with 3 bases between. CDR1 and CDR2 (germline): LGHNT, FRNRAP. The CDR3 bases are TGTGCTAGTGGTTTGGGTATGAACACTGAAGCTTTCTTT. This translates into CASGLGMNTEAFF. Supplemented by reference TRBV12-5 and TRBJ1-1, the full variable domain reads DARVTQTPRHKVTEMGQEVTMRCQPILGHNTVFWYRQTMMQGLELLAYFRNRAPLDDSGMPKDRFSAEMPDATLATLKIQPSEPRDSAVYFCASGLGMNTEAFFGQGTRLTVV.

The rearrangement joins TRBV28 to TRBJ1-2; D is uncertain. Germline CDR1 is MDHEN and CDR2 is SYDVKM. V dropped 5 bases and J dropped 8 bases, with 18 bases sitting between them. This CDR3 contains 14 residues. The CDR3 spells CASSPTSQKRGYTF. CDR3 in DNA: TGTGCCAGCAGTCCCACATCCCAAAAGAGGGGCTACACCTTC.

The chain combines TRBV2 with TRBJ1-3; a possible D gene is TRBD1 (5 bases). Trimming removed 4 bases at V and 6 bases at J, with 10 bases between. In germline, CDR1 is SNHLY, CDR2 FYNNEI. There are 13 residues in the CDR3. For the CDR3, the DNA is TGTGCCAGCAGTGGGGGCCACGTAAACACCATATATTTT. This translates into CASSGGHVNTIYF.

About this clone: The CDR3 end shows no conserved phenylalanine or tryptophan, and so a read error is likely. This chain links TRBV6-1 with TRBJ1-6, with 10 bases that match TRBD1. The CDR3 contains 14 residues. With V trimmed by 7 bases and J by 8 bases, 5 bases remained unmatched. Germline values: CDR1 MNHNS, CDR2 SASEGT. The CDR3 bases are TGTGCCAGCAAGGGGGGACAGGGGTATTCACCCCTCCACCTT. Protein product: CASKGGQGYSPLHL.

With respect to this clone: The junction departs from the called germline gene at one end, perhaps through a read error. The chain couples TRBV7-7 to TRBJ2-1; 9 bases align to TRBD2. CDR1 and CDR2 from the germline V gene are SSHAT and FNYEAQ (reference sequence). This CDR3 has 16 residues. CDR3 residues: CASSLDAGGKGNEQFF. DNA of the CDR3: TGTGCTAGCAGCTTAGACGCGGGAGGGAAGGGCAATGAGCAGTTCTTC.

J is TRBJ2-7 and V is TRBV7-9, with TRBD1 matching 10 bases. The ends lost 5 bases at V and 2 bases at J; junction bases unmatched: 0. Germline V gene data show CDR1 as SEHNR and CDR2 as FQNEAQ (reference sequence). The CDR3 totals 13 residues. In DNA, the CDR3 is TGTGCCAGCAGCGGGACAGGGGCCTACGAGCAGTACTTC. Translating it yields CASSGTGAYEQYF.

V and J are TRBV4-1 and TRBJ2-2; D may be TRBD2 (6 bases). V lost 1 base and J 2 bases, leaving 11 bases between the germline ends. The CDR3 is made up of 16 amino acids. Per the germline V gene, CDR1 is MGHRA and CDR2 is YSYEKL. The DNA of the CDR3 is TGCGCCAGCAGCCAAGGAGTGGGGGGTAACACCGGGGAGCTGTTTTTT. Translated, it gives CASSQGVGGNTGELFF.

The chain has TRBV7-9 and TRBJ1-1; the D is unclear. The CDR3 length is 13 residues. Trimming left V 5 bases short and J 8 bases short, with 15 bases between. The V gene's germline CDR1 is SEHNR and CDR2 FQNEAQ (reference sequence). The CDR3 here is CASSPGSAREAFF. The CDR3, as DNA: TGTGCCAGCAGCCCCGGATCGGCCAGGGAAGCTTTCTTT.